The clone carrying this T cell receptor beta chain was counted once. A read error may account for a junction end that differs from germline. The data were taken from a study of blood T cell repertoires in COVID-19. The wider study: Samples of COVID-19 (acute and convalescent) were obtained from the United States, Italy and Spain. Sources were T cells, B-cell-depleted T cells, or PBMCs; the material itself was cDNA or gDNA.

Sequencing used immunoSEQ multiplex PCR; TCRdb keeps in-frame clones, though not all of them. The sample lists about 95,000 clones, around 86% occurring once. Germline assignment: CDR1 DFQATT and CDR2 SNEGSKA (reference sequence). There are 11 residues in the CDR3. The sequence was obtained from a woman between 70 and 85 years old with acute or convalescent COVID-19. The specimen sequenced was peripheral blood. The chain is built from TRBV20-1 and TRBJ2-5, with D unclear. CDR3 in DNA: TGCAGTGCTCAGAGGAATTACGTAAAGGACTTC. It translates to CSAQRNYVKDF.